A single sample is the source of the 30 T cell receptor beta chains below, sequenced in a study of control samples from healthy donors and cancer patients. The repertoire was sequenced with immunoSEQ multiplex PCR; TCRdb's copy has only in-frame clones and lacks some. The table has 390,000 or so clones, 90% seen once. The sample comprised PBMCs. The receptors derive from a man between 40 and 49 years old with head and neck cancer.

The rearrangement joins TRBV6-6 to TRBJ1-1, with a weak D call TRBD1 (6 bases). Trimming took off 6 bases at V and 0 bases at J, with 26 bases between the two ends. The CDR3 extends over 19 amino acids. Germline V gene lookup returns CDR1 MNHNY and CDR2 SVGAGI (reference sequence). The CDR3 DNA follows: TGTGCCAGCAGCCGAACTACCGCATGGGGGCAAGTTTTGAACACTGAAGCTTTCTTT. Translating gives CASSRTTAWGQVLNTEAFF.

The table lists this clone with a count of one. The rearrangement joins TRBV6-4 to TRBJ2-2, with 10 nucleotides matching TRBD1. The CDR3 has 14 amino acids. With V trimmed by 6 bases and J by 6 bases, 4 bases remained unmatched. CDR1 is MRHNA and CDR2 is SNTAGT in the germline V gene. The CDR3 loop reads CASRAGTGAGELFF. The CDR3 coding sequence is TGTGCCAGCAGAGCCGGGACAGGGGCCGGGGAGCTGTTTTTT.

The V and J genes are TRBV11-2 and TRBJ2-4; 7 bases fit TRBD1. CDR3 size: 11 residues. The germline V gene encodes CDR1 SGHAT and CDR2 FQNNGV. V was pared by 5 bases and J by 9 bases, with 1 base of the junction left unmatched. CDR3 coding DNA: TGTGCCAGCAGCGCAGGGGGCATTCAGTACTTC. The encoded protein is CASSAGGIQYF. The full variable domain, rest sourced from reference TRBV11-2 and TRBJ2-4, is EAGVAQSPRYKIIEKRQSVAFWCNPISGHATLYWYQQILGQGPKLLIQFQNNGVVDDSQLPKDRFSAERLKGVDSTLKIQPAKLEDSAVYLCASSAGGIQYFGAGTRLSVL.

This rearrangement joins TRBV10-3 to TRBJ1-3, with unresolved D. Germline values: CDR1 ENHRY, CDR2 SYGVKD. Trimming cost V 6 bases and J 4 bases, with 10 bases left between them. The CDR3 runs to 13 residues. Here the CDR3 reads CAIRAVPGNTIYF. CDR3 DNA sequence: TGTGCCATCAGGGCGGTACCGGGAAACACCATATATTTT.

This chain joins TRBV11-3 and TRBJ2-1; 7 bases match TRBD1. This CDR3 comprises 14 residues. V trimming: 5 bases; J trimming: 4 bases; junction bases outside the gene matches: 5. From germline, CDR1 is SGHNT and CDR2 YENEEA. CDR3 bases: TGTGCCAGCAGCGAAGGACAGGAATACAATGAGCAGTTCTTC. It translates to CASSEGQEYNEQFF.

This clone showed up just once. The V gene is TRBV4-1, the J gene TRBJ2-3, with D perhaps matching TRBD1 or TRBD2 (5 bases each). The germline V gene has CDR1 MGHRA and CDR2 YSYEKL. Trimming cost V 3 bases and J 0 bases, with 7 bases left between them. This CDR3 region has 14 residues. Here the CDR3 DNA reads TGCGCCAGCAGCCATGGGACCAGCACAGATACGCAGTATTTT. Protein product: CASSHGTSTDTQYF.

This sequence joins TRBV9 and TRBJ2-7, with TRBD1 as a possible D gene (5 bases). This CDR3 region has 14 residues. Germline lookup yields CDR1 SGDLS and CDR2 YYNGEE. V was shortened by 0 bases and J by 2 bases, with 9 bases between the two germline ends. For the CDR3, the DNA is TGTGCCAGCAGCGTAGGACAGAATACCTACGAGCAGTACTTC. The encoded protein is CASSVGQNTYEQYF.

The V call is TRBV3-1 (or the pseudogene TRBV3-2), the J call TRBJ2-2, with TRBD2 as a possible D gene (5 bases). V dropped 0 bases and J dropped 7 bases, with 12 bases sitting between them. CDR1 is LGHDT, CDR2 YNNKEL, per germline (reference sequence). The CDR3 has 15 residues. CDR3 in DNA: TGTGCCAGCAGCCAAGATAACGGGGATGACGGGGAGCTGTTTTTT. Residues: CASSQDNGDDGELFF.

The chain links TRBV28 to TRBJ1-1; D gene uncertain. The germline gives CDR1 MDHEN, CDR2 SYDVKM. The CDR3 runs to 10 residues. V lost 3 bases and J lost 4, with 0 bases in between. CDR3: CASSFTEAFF. The CDR3, as DNA: TGTGCCAGCAGTTTCACTGAAGCTTTCTTT.

Regarding this clone: Other DNA sequences within the sample encode an identical CDR3. V is TRBV6-5 and J is TRBJ1-5, with D possibly matching TRBD1 (6 bases). The CDR3 is 15 amino acids. From germline, CDR1 is MNHEY and CDR2 SVGAGI. V was trimmed by 5 bases and J by 4 bases, leaving 15 bases between them. The DNA of the CDR3 is TGTGCCAGCAGTCGGCAGGGGTCGGGAAATCAGCCCCAGCATTTT. This gives the protein CASSRQGSGNQPQHF.

This clone was observed once. The rearrangement joins TRBV5-1 to TRBJ2-7; 10 bases are shared with TRBD1. The CDR3 covers 16 residues. Germline V gives CDR1 SGHRS, CDR2 YFSETQ. With 0 bases clipped from V and 6 bases from J, the junction kept 9 bases outside the gene matches. The CDR3 sequence: CASSLDPRDRGGEQYF. In DNA form, the CDR3 reads TGCGCCAGCAGCTTGGACCCCCGGGACAGGGGTGGCGAGCAGTACTTC.

V is TRBV12-3 or TRBV12-4 and J is TRBJ1-4, with D unclear. This CDR3 is 13 amino acids long. V lost 3 bases, J lost 5 bases, and 7 bases lay in between. The CDR3 loop reads CASSFWVNEKLFF. CDR3 sequence (DNA): TGTGCCAGCAGTTTCTGGGTGAATGAAAAACTGTTTTTT.

The rearrangement uses TRBV18 and TRBJ1-3; no clear D. Deletions cut 3 bases from V and 1 base from J, with 13 bases between. Germline V gene sequence: CDR1 KGHSH, CDR2 LQKENI. This CDR3 is built from 16 residues. In DNA form, the CDR3 reads TGTGCCAGCTCACCGACGGCTCCTTCTTCTGGAAACACCATATATTTT. It specifies CASSPTAPSSGNTIYF. The full variable domain, in which reference TRBV18 and TRBJ1-3 provide the parts outside the CDR3, is NAGVMQNPRHLVRRRGQEARLRCSPMKGHSHVYWYRQLPEEGLKFMVYLQKENIIDESGMPKERFSAEFPKEGPSILRIQQVVRGDSAAYFCASSPTAPSSGNTIYFGEGSWLTVV.

V is TRBV7-6 and J is TRBJ2-5; no firm D call. The CDR3 runs 11 residues. CDR1 SGHVS and CDR2 FNYEAQ come from the germline V gene. Trimming removed 5 bases at V and 2 bases at J, with 3 bases between. Written as DNA, the CDR3 is TGTGCCAGCAGCGTTCAAGAGACCCAGTACTTC. Translating it yields CASSVQETQYF.

This clone was counted only a few times. The chain couples TRBV24-1 to TRBJ2-1; tentative D call: TRBD2 (5 bases). The germline V and J ends were trimmed by 12 bases and 0 bases, with 11 bases remaining between them. Germline assignment: CDR1 KGHDR and CDR2 SFDVKD. This CDR3 has 13 residues. The CDR3 DNA sequence: TGTGCCGTCCAGGACTTCTCCTACAATGAGCAGTTCTTC. This sequence encodes CAVQDFSYNEQFF.

The V and J genes are TRBV7-2 and TRBJ1-5, with TRBD1 matching over 9 bases. The germline V gene encodes CDR1 SGHTA and CDR2 FQGNSA. This CDR3 has 14 residues. Trimming at V came to 2 bases and at J to 6 bases, leaving 2 bases not matched to a gene. The CDR3 here is CASSLTGGGQPQHF. The CDR3 DNA sequence: TGTGCCAGCAGCTTAACAGGGGGCGGTCAGCCCCAGCATTTT.

The chain carries TRBV7-5 and TRBJ2-3. TRBV7-5 is shown as a pseudogene. This CDR3 is built from 17 residues. The CDR3 DNA follows: TGTGCCAGAAGCCAAGTAAAGGGGGGAGGAGAGACAGATACGCAGTATTTT. Translating it yields CARSQVKGGGETDTQYF.

This sequence joins TRBV5-1 and TRBJ1-1, with TRBD1 as a possible D gene (6 bases). V lost 4 bases, J lost 5 bases, and 15 bases lay in between. Germline CDR1 and CDR2: SGHRS and YFSETQ. The CDR3 extends over 14 amino acids. CDR3 protein: CASSMPQQGTEAFF. CDR3 DNA sequence: TGCGCCAGCAGCATGCCCCAACAGGGTACTGAAGCTTTCTTT.

V gene TRBV18 combines with J gene TRBJ2-7; D tentatively reads TRBD1 or TRBD2 (5 bases each). CDR3 size: 14 residues. Germline CDR1 KGHSH, CDR2 LQKENI. V was pared by 2 bases and J by 4 bases, with 12 bases between. In DNA, the CDR3 is TGTGCCAGCTCACCAGCGGGCAGGGAGTACGAGCAGTACTTC. Amino acid sequence: CASSPAGREYEQYF. The full variable domain, rest sourced from reference TRBV18 and TRBJ2-7, is NAGVMQNPRHLVRRRGQEARLRCSPMKGHSHVYWYRQLPEEGLKFMVYLQKENIIDESGMPKERFSAEFPKEGPSILRIQQVVRGDSAAYFCASSPAGREYEQYFGPGTRLTVT.

This chain's CDR3 is CASGWGAGTDTQYF. The DNA for the CDR3 is TGTGCCAGCGGTTGGGGGGCAGGCACAGATACGCAGTATTTT. The chain is built from TRBV11-2 and TRBJ2-3, with D perhaps given as TRBD1 or TRBD2 (6 bases each). V was shortened by 8 bases and J by 1 base, with 13 bases between the two germline ends. Germline V lookup: CDR1 SGHAT, CDR2 FQNNGV. The CDR3 totals 14 residues.

The chain links TRBV28 to TRBJ2-7; 8 bases agree with TRBD2. This CDR3 has 14 amino acids. The trim removed 3 bases at V and 0 bases at J, leaving 1 base unmatched. Germline CDR1 is MDHEN and CDR2 is SYDVKM. DNA for the CDR3: TGTGCCAGCAGTTTTGCGGGAGGCTCCTACGAGCAGTACTTC. Amino acids: CASSFAGGSYEQYF.

The chain has TRBV5-6 and TRBJ1-2; perhaps TRBD1 as D (5 bases). From germline, CDR1 is SGHDT and CDR2 YYEEEE. V was clipped by 0 bases and J by 2 bases, with 14 bases between them. This CDR3 has 16 amino acids. CDR3 region: CASSLAFGAINYGYTF. The CDR3 DNA sequence: TGTGCCAGCAGCTTGGCATTTGGGGCAATAAACTATGGCTACACCTTC.

The chain links TRBV6-5 to TRBJ2-5; possibly TRBD2 for D (6 bases). Trimming removed 5 bases from V and 5 bases from J, with 15 bases in between. From germline, CDR1 is MNHEY and CDR2 SVGAGI. The CDR3 runs 14 residues. CDR3 in amino acids: CASSRGPSGETQYF. CDR3 nucleotide sequence: TGTGCCAGCAGTAGGGGCCCAAGCGGGGAGACCCAGTACTTC.

The table lists this clone with a few counts. The chain recombines TRBV7-9 with TRBJ1-4; D is undetermined. Trimming took off 4 bases at V and 2 bases at J, with 14 bases between the two ends. Germline loops: CDR1 SEHNR, CDR2 FQNEAQ (reference sequence). This CDR3 region has 16 residues. The CDR3 DNA reads as TGTGCCAGCAGCTCCCCGGTCGCATTCACTAATGAAAAACTGTTTTTT. Residues: CASSSPVAFTNEKLFF.

The chain links TRBV13 to TRBJ2-5; TRBD2 agrees at 9 bases. Germline CDR1 PRHDT, CDR2 FYEKMQ (reference sequence). V trimming: 8 bases; J trimming: 1 base; junction bases outside the gene matches: 23. The CDR3 runs 20 residues. CDR3 DNA: TGTGCCAGCGTGGCACGACTAACCGGGACTAGCCGGAGGGCCCAAGAGACCCAGTACTTC. Protein: CASVARLTGTSRRAQETQYF.

This chain uses TRBV28 with TRBJ2-7, with D possibly TRBD2 on 6 matching bases. Germline CDR1 reads MDHEN; CDR2 reads SYDVKM. Deletions cut 2 bases from V and 0 bases from J, with 11 bases between. The CDR3 is 15 residues long. CDR3 DNA sequence: TGTGCCAGCAGTTTAGCCCCCGGGAGCTCCTACGAGCAGTACTTC. Its protein product is CASSLAPGSSYEQYF.

The CDR3 protein is CASSSPQLRETQYF. The CDR3 bases are TGTGCCAGCAGCTCGCCACAACTGCGGGAGACCCAGTACTTC. J is TRBJ2-5 and V is TRBV7-9; D gene uncertain. V lost 4 bases, J lost 5 bases, and 14 bases lay in between. CDR1 is SEHNR, CDR2 FQNEAQ, per germline (reference sequence). The CDR3 has 14 amino acids.

Of note for this clone: One end of the junction fails to match germline, which may point to a read error. The chain is built from TRBV11-3 and TRBJ2-1, with 9 bases fitting TRBD2. The length of the CDR3 is 14 residues. In germline, CDR1 is SGHNT, CDR2 YENEEA. This chain's CDR3 is CASSLAGANNEQFF. The CDR3 DNA reads TGTGCCAGCAGTTTAGCGGGGGCGAACAATGAGCAGTTCTTC.

J is TRBJ1-5 and V is TRBV5-5, with D possibly matching TRBD1 (5 bases). V lost 6 bases, J lost 2 bases, and 12 bases lay in between. Looked up from germline, CDR1 is SGHKS and CDR2 is YYEKEE (reference sequence). The CDR3 covers 14 residues. The CDR3 coding sequence is TGTGCCAGCACCCTCGGGGCCGGCAATCAGCCCCAGCATTTT. Its protein product is CASTLGAGNQPQHF.

The V gene is TRBV27, the J gene TRBJ2-2; TRBD1 matches 9 bases. Germline V gene sequence: CDR1 MNHEY, CDR2 SMNVEV (reference sequence). This CDR3 comprises 16 residues. V was pared by 8 bases and J by 4 bases, with 11 bases of the junction left unmatched. CDR3 region: CASYGQGNFGTGELFF. The CDR3 nucleotides read TGTGCCAGCTATGGACAGGGGAATTTTGGCACCGGGGAGCTGTTTTTT.